This T cell receptor (beta chain) was recorded in a study of cytomegalovirus exposure and HLA in healthy donors. The wider study: In a later analysis, the roughly 120 validation repertoires were reported to have used the same platform as the roughly 670 first-cohort repertoires. Study-wide results and limits: Most TCRs appeared rarely, but some public TCRs recurred in many donors. In vitro assays verified that three CMV-associated chains recognized CMV antigens specifically. Researchers catalogued 164 TCR beta chains as cytomegalovirus-associated.

On this clone itself: Its antigen remains unknown.

The assay was immunoSEQ multiplex PCR, and TCRdb's table has in-frame clones only and misses some. The table shows over 200,000 clones, with 80% to 90% occurring only once. CDR1 and CDR2 (germline): SGHRS, YFSETQ. This CDR3 is 14 amino acids long. Trimming pared 4 bases from V and 6 bases from J, leaving 16 bases between. Material: PBMCs. This TCR was sampled from a woman aged 18-29 years in good health and CMV-seronegative. This rearrangement joins TRBV5-1 to TRBJ1-2; no firm D call. The CDR3 here is CASSPTTLQHGYTF. The CDR3 DNA sequence: TGCGCCAGCAGCCCCACAACCCTCCAACATGGCTACACCTTC. The whole variable domain, filled in from reference TRBV5-1 and TRBJ1-2, reads KAGVTQTPRYLIKTRGQQVTLSCSPISGHRSVSWYQQTPGQGLQFLFEYFSETQRNKGNFPGRFSGRQFSNSRSEMNVSTLELGDSALYLCASSPTTLQHGYTFGSGTRLTVV.